A selection of T cell receptor beta chains follows, all from one sample in a study of Ad26.COV2.S vaccination and SARS-CoV-2 variants. Clones were read by immunoSEQ multiplex PCR, and TCRdb kept only the in-frame ones, dropping some. The data show 410,000 or so clones, around 93% seen once. The input for sequencing was peripheral blood, taken in a trial of Ad26.COV2.S vaccine versus placebo. These receptors were obtained from a person aged 18 to 65 who received the Ad26.COV2.S COVID-19 vaccine or a placebo. Each CDR3 is given with its conserved first and last residue. A D gene is named only where the DNA matches it firmly. Rows give clone size only sometimes, using once, few, many, or a class for an expanded clone.

D	V	size	length	J	DNA	CDR3
.	TRBV6-6	.	15	TRBJ2-5	TGTGCCAGCAGTTACTACGGGCCAGGGTTGGAGACCCAGTACTTC	CASSYYGPGLETQYF
TRBD2	TRBV4-3	.	20	TRBJ2-6	TGCGCCAGCAGCCAAGCTGGGTTAGCGGGGGGTAGCTCTGGGGCCAACGTCCTGACTTTC	CASSQAGLAGGSSGANVLTF
.	TRBV7-2	.	15	TRBJ1-4	TGTGCCAGCAGCTCCGAGGGGGCAACTAATGAAAAACTGTTTTTT	CASSSEGATNEKLFF
.	TRBV7-2	.	15	TRBJ1-3	TGTGCCAGCAGCTTAGTGGGGGGGCCTGGAAACACCATATATTTT	CASSLVGGPGNTIYF
.	TRBV5-1	.	17	TRBJ2-2	TGCGCCAGCAGCTTGGTCGCGATGGGTCCGAACACCGGGGAGCTGTTTTTT	CASSLVAMGPNTGELFF
.	TRBV6-5	.	15	TRBJ1-1	TGTGCCAGCAGATATACAGGGTCTAGAAACACTGAAGCTTTCTTT	CASRYTGSRNTEAFF
.	TRBV19	once	17	TRBJ1-5	TGTGCCAGTAGTATAAGGCCCGACGGAAATAGCAATCAGCCCCAGCATTTT	CASSIRPDGNSNQPQHF
.	TRBV3-1/TRBV3-2	.	14	TRBJ1-1	TGTGCCAGCAGCTATGGGACGGTGAACACTGAAGCTTTCTTT	CASSYGTVNTEAFF
TRBD1	TRBV7-2	once	15	TRBJ1-2	TGTGCCAGCAGCTTAGGGGGACAGGCCTACTATGGCTACACCTTC	CASSLGGQAYYGYTF
.	TRBV6-2/TRBV6-3	.	12	TRBJ1-5	TGTGCCAGCAGTTACGACAATCAGCCCCAGCATTTT	CASSYDNQPQHF
.	TRBV27	.	13	TRBJ1-2	TGTGCCAGCAGTCTCAGGCTTAACTATGGCTACACCTTC	CASSLRLNYGYTF
.	TRBV18	.	12	TRBJ1-1	TGTGCCAGCTCACAAACGGACAGAAAAGCTTTCTTT	CASSQTDRKAFF
.	TRBV7-6	once	14	TRBJ2-7	TGTGCCAGCAGGAAGAACCCCGGGGGCTACGAGCAGTACTTC	CASRKNPGGYEQYF
TRBD1	TRBV28	.	16	TRBJ1-5	TGTGCCAGCACCCCAATAGGCGTGACAGGGAATCAGCCCCAGCATTTT	CASTPIGVTGNQPQHF
TRBD2	TRBV7-2	few	16	TRBJ2-3	TGTGCCAGCAGCTGGCGGCTAGCGGGGCGGGCAGATACGCAGTATTTT	CASSWRLAGRADTQYF
.	TRBV5-1	.	12	TRBJ2-3	TGCGCCAGCAGCTTGCATGCAGATACGCAGTATTTT	CASSLHADTQYF
.	TRBV4-3	.	15	TRBJ2-2	TGCGCCAGCAGCCCCGGGGCACAGAACACCGGGGAGCTGTTTTTT	CASSPGAQNTGELFF
TRBD1	TRBV2	.	18	TRBJ1-6	TGTGCCAGCAGTGAGGGACAGGGGTTCTTCTCCTATAATTCACCCCTCCACTTT	CASSEGQGFFSYNSPLHF
.	TRBV11-3	.	16	TRBJ1-3	TGTGCCAGCAGTAAAGGGGGGTCTCACTCTGGAAACACCATATATTTT	CASSKGGSHSGNTIYF
TRBD1	TRBV11-2	.	20	TRBJ1-4	TGTGCCAGCAGCTTAGATTCGAACCCGGGACAGCTTGCAACTAATGAAAAACTGTTTTTT	CASSLDSNPGQLATNEKLFF
.	TRBV10-1	.	17	TRBJ2-6	TGCGCCAGCAGTGACAGGGACCCCCCCTCTGGGGCCAACGTCCTGACTTTC	CASSDRDPPSGANVLTF
TRBD2	TRBV18	.	16	TRBJ2-5	TGTGCCAGCTCACCATTGGACACTAGCGGGGGTGAGACCCAGTACTTC	CASSPLDTSGGETQYF
TRBD2	TRBV18	.	18	TRBJ2-1	TGTGCCAGCTCACAAACTAGCGGGGGCCCGAATCTATACAATGAGCAGTTCTTC	CASSQTSGGPNLYNEQFF
TRBD1	TRBV7-9	.	15	TRBJ2-1	TGTGCCAGCAGCTCCCTGGACAGGGGGCGCAATGAGCAGTTCTTC	CASSSLDRGRNEQFF
TRBD1	TRBV6-2/TRBV6-3	.	16	TRBJ1-3	TGTGCCAGCAGTCAGGAGCCGGGACAGGATTCAAACACCATATATTTT	CASSQEPGQDSNTIYF
TRBD1	TRBV7-8	few	14	TRBJ1-1	TGTGCCAGCAGCTTATCTGTCCAGGGGGCATTAGCTTTCTTT	CASSLSVQGALAFF
TRBD1	TRBV9	few	18	TRBJ1-4	TGTGCCAGCAGCTCCCCAGGGACAGGGGAGACGATAGATGAAAAACTGTTTTTT	CASSSPGTGETIDEKLFF
.	TRBV27	.	17	TRBJ2-1	TGTGCCAGCAGTCCCCGGCGGGGGACAGAAATTTACAATGAGCAGTTCTTC	CASSPRRGTEIYNEQFF
.	TRBV15	.	14	TRBJ1-5	TGTGCCACCAGCAGAGTTGGGGAACGCCAGCCCCAGCATTTT	CATSRVGERQPQHF
.	TRBV19	.	14	TRBJ1-5	TGTGCCAGTAGTCTCCCGACGGGTCTGGCTCCCCAGCATTTT	CASSLPTGLAPQHF
.	TRBV3-1/TRBV3-2	.	13	TRBJ1-3	TGTGCCACCTCCAGAGGGTCTGGAAACACCATATATTTT	CATSRGSGNTIYF
TRBD1	TRBV28	.	16	TRBJ2-1	TGTGCCAGCAGTTCCACCGGGACAGGGGCGCTTAATGAGCAGTTCTTC	CASSSTGTGALNEQFF